This T cell receptor beta chain was captured by sequencing in a study of blood T cell repertoires in COVID-19. Whole-study context: Collection of acute and convalescent COVID-19 samples took place in the United States, Italy and Spain.

Per the original methods: How many nucleated cells were present was estimated from reference gene primer amplification. Measured with immunoSEQ multiplex PCR; TCRdb has only the in-frame clones, and not every one. That table is the source of V, J and clone size, and D and trimming were worked out from the DNA. This table holds around 190,000 clones, about 88% found once. CDR3 length equals 17 residues. The J gene is TRBJ1-5, the V gene TRBV12-2; TRBD1 is the table's D call, not checked against the DNA. TRBV12-2 is given as a pseudogene. The TCR comes from a woman younger than 45 who had recovered from COVID-19. The sample taken for sequencing was PBMCs or T cells enriched from blood (not recorded which). CDR3 protein: CASRLGPGQGTNQPQHF. The CDR3 DNA reads TGTGCAAGTCGCTTAGGGCCGGGACAGGGCACAAATCAGCCCCAGCATTTT.